This T cell receptor beta chain was sequenced during a study of blood T cell repertoires in COVID-19 (dated by TCRdb to 2018 to 2020). Study-level background: Collaborator samples came from the United States, Italy and Spain and covered acute and convalescent phases of COVID-19. The material from the prospective study consisted of cDNA or gDNA derived from T cells, B-cell-depleted T cells, or PBMCs. Deeply sampled blood TCRbeta repertoires from subjects exposed to, actively infected with, or recovered from COVID-19 were included in the dataset. The repertoires were made available in a free public database intended to serve as a resource for research on the immune response to SARS-CoV-2. Samples came from the ongoing ImmuneRACE study (first 160 participants) plus 1,254 subjects from 6 global collaborators. Nearly every sample came with metadata listing a de-identified subject ID, COVID-19 status, age in years and sex. HLA class I and class II types, where available, came from metadata supplied by the sample provider rather than from assay-based typing.

Of note for this clone: Its antigen is unknown. No clone much larger than this one lies a single base away; base qualities are absent.

The CDR3 holds 15 amino acids from the cysteine to the phenylalanine. The entry retains the CDR3 DNA only, 45 bases that are in frame from base 1. According to the germline V gene (reference sequence), CDR1 reads SEHNR and CDR2 reads FQNEAQ. Clipping removes 1 base from V and 5 bases from J, with 3 as the unmatched junction base count. What the research found in general, with its limitations: Clinical and demographic metadata were provided uncurated, with the amount varying by source and participant.

TCRbeta CDR3 regions were amplified from genomic DNA by means of the immunoSEQ Assay, a bias-controlled multiplex PCR. As for the original processing: Nucleated cell counts per sample were estimated from amplification of reference gene primers within the assay. To quantify the absolute abundance of each unique TCRbeta CDR3 rearrangement, sequence reads were collapsed and filtered. For each sample, productive Simpson clonality was calculated as the square root of Simpson's diversity index across productive rearrangements. TCRdb re-hosts the immuneACCESS table, in-frame sequences only. Its copies lack some clones; in the studies checked, an unresolved V gene accounts for under half of them, and the cause for the rest is not known. The V and J calls and clone size come from that table; D and trimming were worked out from the DNA. Recorded for this sample are 150,000 to 200,000 clones; around nine tenths of them occurred a single time. The ten largest clones add up to over 15% of the sample.

The collaborating institutions used their own protocols to collect whole blood in K2EDTA tubes. For TCRbeta analysis, collaborators shipped samples as frozen whole blood, isolated PBMCs, or DNA extracted from either of those sample types. Sequencing was done on a sample of peripheral blood. The receptor was isolated from a man between 60 and 75 years old with active or convalescent COVID-19. This chain joins TRBV7-9 to TRBJ1-1; TRBD1 lines up with 11 middle nucleotides. The encoded CDR3 is CASSLDRDRGTEAFF. The DNA reads as follows: TGTGCCAGCAGCTTAGACCGGGACAGGGGGACTGAAGCTTTCTTT. With the rest looked up from the reference TRBV7-9 and TRBJ1-1 genes rather than sequenced, the full variable domain is DTGVSQNPRHKITKRGQNVTFRCDPISEHNRLYWYRQTLGQGPEFLTYFQNEAQLEKSRLLSDRFSAERPKGSFSTLEIQRTEQGDSAMYLCASSLDRDRGTEAFFGQGTRLTVV.